This T cell receptor beta chain emerged from a study of shared clonotypes between healthy human individuals. General study points: Few donors restricted represented genetic and exposure-history diversity.

Germline CDR1 and CDR2: SNHLY and FYNNEI. The CDR3 is made up of 14 amino acids. Trimming took off 8 bases at V and 4 bases at J, with 17 bases between the two ends. Note on this clone: Its antigen is not identified.

Around 29,000 T cell genomes, or roughly 320 ng DNA, went into unsorted PBMC replicate PCRs. The method was immunoSEQ multiplex PCR; TCRdb's version includes in-frame clones alone and lacks a portion of them. The sample consists of about half a million clones, roughly 83% of them appearing once. The clonotype was recovered from a woman between 40 and 50 years old in good health. Some clones in this sample may be carry-over from other donors' samples. The rearrangement joins TRBV2 to TRBJ1-1; D is unclear. The specimen was PBMCs. The CDR3 region has the DNA TGTGCCAGCGGGAAGGATTACAGCAGCACTGAAGCTTTCTTT. Translated: CASGKDYSSTEAFF.